This T cell receptor (beta chain) was retrieved from a study of blood T cell repertoires in COVID-19. Study at large: Researchers got acute and convalescent COVID-19 samples from the United States, Italy and Spain. The cDNA or gDNA used as material had been derived from T cells, B-cell-depleted T cells, or PBMCs.

Sequenced by immunoSEQ multiplex PCR; TCRdb stores in-frame clones only, minus some. Of roughly 130,000 clones in the sample, 84% were seen once. Participants reported their clinical history, and cohort assignment relied on those reports. Among Cohort 3 donors, those recovered had two negative PCRs, clearance, or symptom resolution. Trimming took off 4 bases at V and 8 bases at J, with 12 bases between the two ends. CDR1 is SGHKS, CDR2 YYEKEE, per germline (reference sequence). The CDR3 consists of 12 residues. V is TRBV5-5 and J is TRBJ1-2; D unresolved. Sample: PBMCs or T cells enriched from blood (not recorded which). The receptor comes from a woman aged 25-40 years who had recovered from COVID-19. This CDR3 reads CASSPTLEGYTF. The DNA for the CDR3 is TGTGCCAGCAGCCCGACTCTGGAGGGCTACACCTTC.